This T cell receptor beta chain was identified during a study of blood T cell repertoires in COVID-19. Study in general: The United States, Italy and Spain were the sources of the acute and convalescent COVID-19 samples. Sources were T cells, B-cell-depleted T cells, or PBMCs; the material itself was cDNA or gDNA.

The junction had 3 bases not matched to a gene; V was cut back by 4 bases and J by 2 bases. The germline V gene encodes CDR1 SGHVS and CDR2 FQNEAQ. The CDR3 is made up of 15 amino acids. Authors' data handling: Amplifying reference gene primers gave estimates of nucleated cell counts. Only in-frame clones appear in the TCRdb table, and some are missing; sequencing was by immunoSEQ multiplex PCR. Clone size and V and J calls were adopted from that table, with D and trimming inferred from the DNA. Of roughly 430,000 clones in the sample, over 75% were seen once. This clonotype was sampled from a woman aged 18-30 years who had been exposed to COVID-19. The sequenced sample consisted of PBMCs or T cells enriched from blood (not recorded which). The chain combines TRBV7-8 with TRBJ2-5, with 11 bases identical to TRBD2. Here the CDR3 DNA reads TGTGCCAGCAGCTCCCGGACTAGCGGGCAAGAGACCCAGTACTTC. Protein sequence: CASSSRTSGQETQYF.